These 14 T cell receptor beta chains came from one sample sequenced in a study of T cell clonotyping in hematopoietic cell transplantation. The protocol was immunoSEQ multiplex PCR, while the TCRdb copy is restricted to in-frame clones and leaves out a portion. The sample has around 13,000 clones, just under 85% seen once. The specimen was PBMCs, collected 100 days after allogeneic stem cell transplant. These TCRs come from a female patient in her 40s who had an allogeneic stem cell transplant from a related donor, so T cells may come from the graft donor. Some clones in this sample may be carry-over from other donors' samples.

This clone was observed a handful of times. The rearrangement joins TRBV9 to TRBJ2-6; tentatively, D is TRBD1 or TRBD2 (5 bases each). The CDR3 is 15 residues long. The germline V gene has CDR1 SGDLS and CDR2 YYNGEE. V lost 0 bases and J lost 2, with 6 bases in between. The CDR3 spells CASSVGGAGANVLTF. CDR3 DNA sequence: TGTGCCAGCAGCGTAGGAGGGGCTGGGGCCAACGTCCTGACTTTC.

The CDR3 DNA reads as TGTGCCAGCAGCTTAAACTCGGCGACTGAAGCTTTCTTT. Its protein is CASSLNSATEAFF. V is TRBV11-3 and J is TRBJ1-1; D gene uncertain. From germline, CDR1 is SGHNT and CDR2 YENEEA. The CDR3 is 13 amino acids. V was trimmed by 2 bases and J by 5 bases, leaving 9 bases between them.

V is TRBV21-1 and J is TRBJ2-7; no DNA check was done on the table's D call, TRBD1. TRBV21-1 is a known pseudogene. This CDR3 has 14 amino acids. The CDR3 loop is CASSNRDSPSEQYF. CDR3 in DNA: TGTGCCAGCAGCAACCGGGACAGCCCCTCCGAGCAGTACTTC.

V usage is TRBV30 and J usage is TRBJ1-2; no firm D call. Germline V gives CDR1 GTSNPN, CDR2 SVGIG (reference sequence). The CDR3 is made up of 13 amino acids. V gave up 4 bases and J gave up 2 bases, with 11 bases separating them. The CDR3 DNA sequence: TGTGCCTGGATAGCGGGGTTGAACTATGGCTACACCTTC. Protein product: CAWIAGLNYGYTF.

This clone was observed a few times. The rearrangement links TRBV28 to TRBJ1-1; no clear D gene. V lost 5 bases and J lost 3, with 10 bases in between. Germline CDR1 is MDHEN and CDR2 is SYDVKM. This CDR3 spans 13 amino acids. CDR3 protein: CASSQVLDTEAFF. CDR3 nucleotide sequence: TGTGCCAGCAGTCAAGTCCTGGACACTGAAGCTTTCTTT.

V usage is TRBV6-5 and J usage is TRBJ2-7; TRBD2 might be the D (6 bases). The CDR3 extends over 15 amino acids. V dropped 3 bases and J dropped 6 bases, with 18 bases sitting between them. The V gene's germline CDR1 is MNHEY and CDR2 SVGAGI. This CDR3 is CASSYGTFPAGEQYF. CDR3 nucleotides: TGTGCCAGCAGTTATGGGACTTTCCCCGCGGGCGAGCAGTACTTC.

V usage is TRBV19 and J usage is TRBJ2-3, with TRBD2 matching 9 bases. This CDR3 is built from 16 residues. Unmatched junction bases numbered 6, after V lost 0 bases and J lost 5 bases. The germline CDR1 and CDR2 sequences are LNHDA and SQIVND (reference sequence). The DNA of the CDR3 is TGTGCCAGTAGTATAGATCTAGGGACTAGCTTAGATACGCAGTATTTT. The encoded protein is CASSIDLGTSLDTQYF. The variable domain in full, with the rest retrieved from reference TRBV19 and TRBJ2-3, is DGGITQSPKYLFRKEGQNVTLSCEQNLNHDAMYWYRQDPGQGLRLIYYSQIVNDFQKGDIAEGYSVSREKKESFPLTVTSAQKNPTAFYLCASSIDLGTSLDTQYFGPGTRLTVL.

The V call is TRBV11-3, the J call TRBJ2-7; a possible D gene is TRBD1 (6 bases). CDR3 length equals 16 residues. The V gene's germline CDR1 is SGHNT and CDR2 YENEEA. V was shortened by 6 bases and J by 1 base, with 19 bases between the two germline ends. CDR3 protein: CASSHKTGYGSYEQYF. CDR3 in DNA: TGTGCCAGCAGTCACAAGACAGGATATGGGTCCTACGAGCAGTACTTC.

The chain combines TRBV7-3 with TRBJ2-1, with D perhaps matching TRBD1 (5 bases). Germline V CDR1 and CDR2: SGHTA, FQGTGA. Trimming cost V 5 bases and J 6 bases, with 20 bases left between them. The CDR3 covers 16 residues. This chain's CDR3 is CASSIRSGPQGNEQFF. CDR3 bases: TGTGCCAGCAGCATTCGGTCGGGCCCGCAGGGCAATGAGCAGTTCTTC.

This chain links TRBV30 with TRBJ1-2, with TRBD1 as a possible D gene (5 bases). V was shortened by 4 bases and J by 4 bases, with 13 bases between the two germline ends. Germline loops: CDR1 GTSNPN, CDR2 SVGIG (reference sequence). The CDR3 consists of 13 residues. DNA for the CDR3: TGTGCCTGGACTCGACAGCATCCCTATGGCTACACCTTC. Residues: CAWTRQHPYGYTF.

The chain has TRBV25-1 and TRBJ2-3, with TRBD1 identical over 10 bases. V lost 6 bases and J lost 1; bases outside the gene matches: 13. The V gene's germline CDR1 is MGHDK and CDR2 SYGVNS. This CDR3 spans 18 amino acids. Here the CDR3 DNA reads TGTGCCAGCAGGGGACAGGACAGGGGGGGTTCGGGCACAGATACGCAGTATTTT. The encoded protein is CASRGQDRGGSGTDTQYF.

J is TRBJ2-5 and V is TRBV7-3, with D perhaps being TRBD1 or TRBD2 (6 bases each). The CDR3 totals 15 residues. The V gene's germline CDR1 is SGHTA and CDR2 FQGTGA. Between the trimmed V and J ends, which lost 1 base and 2 bases, there was a span of 11 bases. CDR3 sequence: CASSLNGGRQETQYF. CDR3 nucleotides: TGTGCCAGCAGCTTAAATGGGGGGCGTCAAGAGACCCAGTACTTC.

The chain carries TRBV5-4 and TRBJ1-1; maybe TRBD1 (5 bases). V was clipped by 0 bases and J by 4 bases, with 10 bases between them. Germline CDR1 is SGHNT and CDR2 is YYREEE (reference sequence). This CDR3 is built from 14 residues. CDR3 nucleotides: TGTGCCAGCAGCTTGGAGGGGCGCGGCACTGAAGCTTTCTTT. Protein: CASSLEGRGTEAFF.

This chain connects TRBV29-1 to TRBJ2-1, with D maybe TRBD2 (6 bases). Per germline, CDR1 SQVTM and CDR2 ANQGSEA. The CDR3 spans 13 residues. V was shortened by 7 bases and J by 0 bases, with 10 bases between the two germline ends. CDR3 sequence (DNA): TGCAGCGGGGGGGTAAGCTCCTACAATGAGCAGTTCTTC. Its protein is CSGGVSSYNEQFF.